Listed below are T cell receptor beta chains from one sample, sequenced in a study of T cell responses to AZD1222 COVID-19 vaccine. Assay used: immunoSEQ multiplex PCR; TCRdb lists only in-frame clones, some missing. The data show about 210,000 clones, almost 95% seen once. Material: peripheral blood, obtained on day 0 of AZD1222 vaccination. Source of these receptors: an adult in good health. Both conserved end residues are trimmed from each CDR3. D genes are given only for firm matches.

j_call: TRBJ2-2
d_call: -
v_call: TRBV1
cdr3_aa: TSSQARGAGGELF

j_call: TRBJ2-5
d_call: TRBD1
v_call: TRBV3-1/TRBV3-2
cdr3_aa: ASSHEGQGQETQY

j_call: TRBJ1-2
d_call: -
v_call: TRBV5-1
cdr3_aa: ASSLPGTYGYT

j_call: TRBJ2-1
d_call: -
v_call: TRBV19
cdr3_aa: ASSPPGSYNEQF

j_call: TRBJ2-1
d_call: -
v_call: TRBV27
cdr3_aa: ASSFSRLNLGNEQF

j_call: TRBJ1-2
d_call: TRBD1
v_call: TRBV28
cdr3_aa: ASSLGGTGTNYGYT

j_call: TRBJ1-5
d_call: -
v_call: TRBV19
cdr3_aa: ASSIGVYSNQPQH

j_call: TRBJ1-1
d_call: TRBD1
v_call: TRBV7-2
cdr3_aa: ASSLVRGGMNTEAF

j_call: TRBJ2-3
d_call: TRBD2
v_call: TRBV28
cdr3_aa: ASSSSASGGSDTQY

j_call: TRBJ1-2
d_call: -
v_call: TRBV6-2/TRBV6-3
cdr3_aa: ASSYPHYGYT

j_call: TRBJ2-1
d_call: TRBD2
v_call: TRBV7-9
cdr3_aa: ASSMTSGASYNEQF

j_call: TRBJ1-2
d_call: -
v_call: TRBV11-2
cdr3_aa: ASSLLGGVYGYT

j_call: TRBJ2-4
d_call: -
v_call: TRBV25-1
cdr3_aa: ASSEDRNLAKNIQY

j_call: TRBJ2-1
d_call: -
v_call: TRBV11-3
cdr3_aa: ASSHPGVSYNEQF

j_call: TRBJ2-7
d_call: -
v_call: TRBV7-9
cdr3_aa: ASSSVSYEQY

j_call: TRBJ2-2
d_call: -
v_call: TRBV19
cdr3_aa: ASTHFRGRGTGELF

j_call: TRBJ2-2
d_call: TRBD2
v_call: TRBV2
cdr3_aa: ASQLAGWNGELF

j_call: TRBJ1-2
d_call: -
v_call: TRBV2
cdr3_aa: ASSEWVGRYGYT

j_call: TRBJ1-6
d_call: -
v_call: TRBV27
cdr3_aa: ASSWPGENSPLH

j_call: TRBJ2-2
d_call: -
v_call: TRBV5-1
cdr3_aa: ASSPGRGRTGELF

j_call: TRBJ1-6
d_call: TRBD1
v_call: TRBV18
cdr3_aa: ASSPPGQGNSPLH

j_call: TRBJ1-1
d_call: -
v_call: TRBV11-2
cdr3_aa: ASSLRFETEAF

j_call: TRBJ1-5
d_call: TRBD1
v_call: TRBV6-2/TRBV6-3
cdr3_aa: ASSSPGTGKVQPQH

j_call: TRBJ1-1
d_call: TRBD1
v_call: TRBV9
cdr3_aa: ASSVGGEDREPAEAF

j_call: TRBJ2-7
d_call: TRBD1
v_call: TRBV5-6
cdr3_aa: ASTDRAEQY

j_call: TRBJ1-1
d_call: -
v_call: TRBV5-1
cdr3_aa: ASSYTIRADTEAF

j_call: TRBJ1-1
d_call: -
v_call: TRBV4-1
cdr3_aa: ASSQLFGGYTEAF

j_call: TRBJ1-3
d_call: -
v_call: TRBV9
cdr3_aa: ASSVGVAGDTIY

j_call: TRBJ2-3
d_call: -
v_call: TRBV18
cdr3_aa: ASSRGLQVDTQY

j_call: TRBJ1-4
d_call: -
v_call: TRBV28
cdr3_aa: ASSPPTTLSKEKLF

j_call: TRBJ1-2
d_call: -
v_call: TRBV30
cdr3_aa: AWHVSGGGYT

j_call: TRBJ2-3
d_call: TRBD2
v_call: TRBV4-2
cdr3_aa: ASSQKPGGGSNTDTQY

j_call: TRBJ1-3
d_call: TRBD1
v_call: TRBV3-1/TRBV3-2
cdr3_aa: ASSRSDRGLGNTIY

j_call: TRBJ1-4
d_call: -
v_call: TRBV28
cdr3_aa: ASSFSGNSNEKLF

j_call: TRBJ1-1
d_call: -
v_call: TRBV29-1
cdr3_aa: SVGQSLNTEAF

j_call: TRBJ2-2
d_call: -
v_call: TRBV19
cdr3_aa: ASSIHPQNTGELF

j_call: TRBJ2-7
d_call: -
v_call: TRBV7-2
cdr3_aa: ASSLARGPGGGEQY

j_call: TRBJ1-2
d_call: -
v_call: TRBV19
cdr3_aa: ASSILGTGYT

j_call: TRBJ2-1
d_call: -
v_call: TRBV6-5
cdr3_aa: ASLGGFPYNEQF

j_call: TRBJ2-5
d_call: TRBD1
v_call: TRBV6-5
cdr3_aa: ASRRQGAGETQY

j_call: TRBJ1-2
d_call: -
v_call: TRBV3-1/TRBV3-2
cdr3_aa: ASSQDVNSYGYT

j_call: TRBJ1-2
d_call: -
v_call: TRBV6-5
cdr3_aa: ASSKGFYGYT

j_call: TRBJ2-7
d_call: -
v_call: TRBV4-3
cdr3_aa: ASSQSATTSSYEQY

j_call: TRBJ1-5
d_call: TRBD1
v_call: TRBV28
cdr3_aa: ASSPDRGGQPQH